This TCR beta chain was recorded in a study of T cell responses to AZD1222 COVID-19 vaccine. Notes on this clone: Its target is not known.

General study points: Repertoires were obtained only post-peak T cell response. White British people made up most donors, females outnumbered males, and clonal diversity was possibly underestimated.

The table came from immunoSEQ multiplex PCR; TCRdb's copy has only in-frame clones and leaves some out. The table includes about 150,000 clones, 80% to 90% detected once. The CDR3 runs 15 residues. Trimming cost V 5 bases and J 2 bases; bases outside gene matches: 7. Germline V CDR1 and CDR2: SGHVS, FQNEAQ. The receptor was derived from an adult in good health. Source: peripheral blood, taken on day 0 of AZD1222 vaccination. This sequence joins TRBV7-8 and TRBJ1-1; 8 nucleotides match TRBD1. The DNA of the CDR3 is TGTGCCAGCAGCCTGCCAGGGGGCGGAAACACTGAAGCTTTCTTT. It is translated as CASSLPGGGNTEAFF.